The next 12 T cell receptor beta chains were all read from a single sample in a study of cytomegalovirus exposure and HLA in healthy donors. Using immunoSEQ multiplex PCR, the repertoire was profiled, and TCRdb retains in-frame clones only, with some absent. The data hold hundreds of thousands of clones, with roughly 80% observed a single time. The sequencing input was PBMCs. The origin of the receptors is a woman younger than 30 in good health and CMV-seronegative.

The rearrangement uses TRBV30 and TRBJ2-7; no firm D call. There are 14 residues in the CDR3. V shed 2 bases and J shed 0 bases, with 11 bases lying between them. CDR1 is GTSNPN, CDR2 SVGIG, per germline (reference sequence). The CDR3, as DNA: TGTGCCTGGAGTTTAGGGCCCAACTCCTACGAGCAGTACTTC. This encodes CAWSLGPNSYEQYF.

The J gene is TRBJ1-3, the V gene TRBV4-2; no reliable D call. Germline values: CDR1 LGHNA, CDR2 YNFKEQ. The length of the CDR3 is 15 residues. Trimming stripped 0 bases from V and 4 bases from J, with 10 bases between. The CDR3 sequence: CASSQEWHSGNTIYF. The CDR3 region has the DNA TGTGCCAGCAGCCAAGAATGGCATTCAGGAAACACCATATATTTT.

This chain links TRBV7-3 with TRBJ2-1, with TRBD2 matching over 10 bases. CDR1 is SGHTA and CDR2 is FQGTGA in the germline V gene. This CDR3 has 16 amino acids. After removal of 3 bases from V and 9 bases from J, the junction contained 11 bases not matched to a gene. The CDR3 here is CASSLALSGGAGEQFF. The CDR3 DNA follows: TGTGCCAGCAGCTTGGCCCTAAGCGGGGGGGCCGGTGAGCAGTTCTTC.

The chain is built from TRBV2 and TRBJ2-1; D is ambiguous. The CDR3 consists of 15 residues. Germline V gene data show CDR1 as SNHLY and CDR2 as FYNNEI. Deletions cut 0 bases from V and 5 bases from J, with 11 bases between. CDR3 sequence reads: CASSEALELDNEQFF. The CDR3 nucleotides read TGTGCCAGCAGTGAAGCGCTTGAGCTCGACAATGAGCAGTTCTTC.

The rearrangement uses TRBV5-5 and TRBJ1-2; D perhaps matches TRBD1 (6 bases). The CDR3 has 14 residues. Per germline, CDR1 SGHKS and CDR2 YYEKEE (reference sequence). V was clipped by 0 bases and J by 4 bases, with 10 bases between them. The CDR3 DNA follows: TGTGCCAGCAGCTTGGACGGGGGCAGCTATGGCTACACCTTC. This codes for CASSLDGGSYGYTF. The whole variable domain, remainder taken from reference TRBV5-5 and TRBJ1-2, is DAGVTQSPTHLIKTRGQQVTLRCSPISGHKSVSWYQQVLGQGPQFIFQYYEKEERGRGNFPDRFSARQFPNYSSELNVNALLLGDSALYLCASSLDGGSYGYTFGSGTRLTVV.

The chain couples TRBV5-4 to TRBJ2-6; perhaps D is TRBD1 or TRBD2 (5 bases each). The V gene lost 4 bases and the J gene lost 4 bases, with 24 bases spanning the gap. CDR3 size: 19 residues. Germline CDR1 is SGHNT and CDR2 is YYREEE (reference sequence). CDR3 loop: CASSRGGAGTFSGANVLTF. In DNA form, the CDR3 reads TGTGCCAGCAGCCGGGGCGGCGCAGGGACCTTTTCCGGGGCCAACGTCCTGACTTTC.

The J gene is TRBJ2-7, the V gene TRBV5-4; 9 bases fit TRBD1. V shed 5 bases, J shed 4 bases, and the junction held 4 bases outside the gene matches. This CDR3 comprises 13 residues. Per the germline V gene, CDR1 is SGHNT and CDR2 is YYREEE (reference sequence). The CDR3 coding sequence is TGTGCCAGCAGTTGGGGACAGGGTTACGAGCAGTACTTC. Translating it yields CASSWGQGYEQYF.

This clone has just one count. The chain carries TRBV6-5 and TRBJ1-4, with 9 positions matching TRBD1. The length of the CDR3 is 15 residues. Germline values: CDR1 MNHEY, CDR2 SVGAGI. The V segment lost 8 bases and the J segment 5 bases; nucleotides outside the gene matches: 9. Written as DNA, the CDR3 is TGTGCCAGCTCCCCTCTGGGGACAGGGAATGAAAAACTGTTTTTT. This translates into CASSPLGTGNEKLFF.

The chain combines TRBV20-1 with TRBJ1-5; D is unclear. Germline V gene lookup returns CDR1 DFQATT and CDR2 SNEGSKA (reference sequence). V was trimmed by 7 bases and J by 11 bases, leaving 15 bases between them. This CDR3 is built from 11 residues. CDR3 sequence: CSDGDTPTQHF. In DNA form, the CDR3 reads TGCAGTGACGGGGATACCCCGACCCAGCATTTT.

The V call is TRBV11-2, the J call TRBJ2-1; 9 bases are a match to TRBD2. In germline, CDR1 is SGHAT, CDR2 FQNNGV. J was trimmed by 9 bases and V by 0 bases; bases with no gene match: 9. The CDR3 sequence is 16 residues long. CDR3 sequence reads: CASSLEWRGGPGEQFF. The CDR3 DNA sequence: TGTGCCAGCAGCTTAGAGTGGCGGGGGGGCCCGGGTGAGCAGTTCTTC.

J is TRBJ2-7 and V is TRBV4-1; 11 nucleotides match TRBD1. Germline V gives CDR1 MGHRA, CDR2 YSYEKL. V lost 0 bases, J lost 6 bases, and 7 bases stayed unmatched. This CDR3 is 16 amino acids long. The CDR3 here is CASSQELGQGDREQYF. Written as DNA, the CDR3 is TGCGCCAGCAGCCAAGAATTGGGACAGGGGGACCGCGAGCAGTACTTC.

This chain connects TRBV5-1 to TRBJ2-1; D may be TRBD2 (6 bases). Per the germline V gene, CDR1 is SGHRS and CDR2 is YFSETQ. The germline V and J ends were trimmed by 4 bases and 0 bases, with 17 bases remaining between them. The CDR3 has 17 amino acids. CDR3 sequence reads: CASSPNGRGSSYNEQFF. DNA of the CDR3: TGCGCCAGCAGCCCCAACGGGAGAGGGAGCTCCTACAATGAGCAGTTCTTC.